A selection of T cell receptor beta chains follows, all from one sample in a study of human T cells and chemical hapten exposure. TCRdb reanalysed the RACE reads using MiXCR and keeps one entry per CDR3 protein. The sample holds under 300,000 distinct CDR3 sequences, approximately 7.5% seen once. This sample comprised whole blood, obtained in connection with sensitization to the hapten diphenylcyclopropenone (DPC). The receptors here all came from a man aged 18-30 years with alopecia areata. Some clones in this sample may be carry-over from other donors' samples. Each CDR3 is given with its conserved first and last residue. The D gene is left open where the match is weak. Where a row states a size, it is once, few, many or the class of an expanded clone; other rows omit it.

d_call	v_call	clone_size	j_call	cdr3_nt	cdr3_aa
.	TRBV7-9	many	TRBJ1-1	TGTGCCAGCAGCTTAGCCCCATGGGGGGGGAGGACTGAAGCTTTCTTT	CASSLAPWGGRTEAFF
TRBD1	TRBV10-3	.	TRBJ2-1	TGTGCCATCAGTGATACCGGGACAGGGACGTACAATGAGCAGTTCTTC	CAISDTGTGTYNEQFF
TRBD1	TRBV7-6	.	TRBJ2-7	TGTGCCAGCAGCTTAGCGGGACAGGGCCGCTACGAGCAGTACTTC	CASSLAGQGRYEQYF
.	TRBV6-4	.	TRBJ1-6	TGTGCCAGCAGTGACTCCTCTAATTCACCCCTCCACTTT	CASSDSSNSPLHF
.	TRBV7-9	.	TRBJ2-7	TGTGCCAGCAGCCCATGGACAGCCTACTACGAGCAGTACTTC	CASSPWTAYYEQYF
TRBD1	TRBV7-9	few	TRBJ1-2	TGTGCCAGCAGCTTGCCGATCGGGACAGGGGAACCCTATGGCTACACCTTC	CASSLPIGTGEPYGYTF
TRBD2	TRBV7-9	few	TRBJ2-5	TGTGCCAGCAGCTTTTGGACTAGCGAGGATACCCAGTACTTC	CASSFWTSEDTQYF
TRBD1	TRBV7-9	many	TRBJ1-1	TGTGCCAGCACCTTAATCCCCAGGGGGAATGGCACTGAAGCTTTCTTT	CASTLIPRGNGTEAFF
.	TRBV11-2	.	TRBJ1-6	TGTGCCAGCAGCTTAGAAGGGGACAATTCACCCCTCCACTTT	CASSLEGDNSPLHF
.	TRBV6-5	many	TRBJ2-5	TGTGCCAGCAAAGGGGTAAAAGAGACCCAGTACTTC	CASKGVKETQYF
TRBD2	TRBV7-2	.	TRBJ2-3	TGTGCCAGCAGCTTAAGGATAGCGGGGTCCACAGATACGCAGTATTTT	CASSLRIAGSTDTQYF
.	TRBV12-3/TRBV12-4	.	TRBJ1-2	TGTGCCAGCAGTTTCCGCCAGGGTGGCTACACCTTC	CASSFRQGGYTF
.	TRBV29-1	.	TRBJ1-2	TGCAGCGTTGAAGAGGACCAGGGGATGGTTTATGGCTACACCTTC	CSVEEDQGMVYGYTF
.	TRBV28	many	TRBJ2-7	TGTGCCAGCAGTGCCGTGGGTGCCTACGAGCAGTACTTC	CASSAVGAYEQYF
.	TRBV6-4	many	TRBJ1-3	TGTGCCAGCAGTCGAGGAAACACCATATATTTT	CASSRGNTIYF
TRBD1	TRBV27	few	TRBJ2-7	TGTGCCAGCAGTTTCATTACAGGGGCAGGGGAGCAGTACTTC	CASSFITGAGEQYF
TRBD1	TRBV5-1	few	TRBJ1-1	TGCGCCAGCAGCACAGGACAGGGAGGAGTGAACACTGAAGCTTTCTTT	CASSTGQGGVNTEAFF
TRBD1	TRBV6-2/TRBV6-3	few	TRBJ2-7	TGTGCCAGCAGTTACACCCATCCTGGACAGGGGAAAAGGAACGAGCAGTACTTC	CASSYTHPGQGKRNEQYF
TRBD2	TRBV6-2/TRBV6-3	many	TRBJ2-1	TGTGCCAGCAGTTCTTCTAGCGGGGGGGCCGATGAGCAGTTCTTC	CASSSSSGGADEQFF
TRBD1	TRBV20-1	.	TRBJ2-1	TGCAGTGCCCACCACAGGGGGTTCTACAATGAGCAGTTCTTC	CSAHHRGFYNEQFF
.	TRBV12-3/TRBV12-4	few	TRBJ1-2	TGTGCCAGCAGTTCTGTCACCGTCTATGGCTACACCTTC	CASSSVTVYGYTF
.	TRBV2	few	TRBJ1-1	TGTGCCAGCATTCGGCAGGAAGCGAGATGGACTGAAGCTTTCTTT	CASIRQEARWTEAFF
TRBD1	TRBV11-2	few	TRBJ2-5	TGTGCCAGCAGCTTAGGGGGGACAGGAATATCGGAGACCCAGTACTTC	CASSLGGTGISETQYF
TRBD1	TRBV7-2	few	TRBJ2-3	TGTGCCAGCAGCACTAGAGGGGGCCTCACAGATACGCAGTATTTT	CASSTRGGLTDTQYF
.	TRBV7-9	few	TRBJ2-7	TGTGCCAGCGTCGTAGGGGACTTGAGGGAGCAGTACTTC	CASVVGDLREQYF
.	TRBV3-1	few	TRBJ2-6	TGTGCCAGCAGCCAGTACGGGGCCAACGTCCTGACTTTC	CASSQYGANVLTF
.	TRBV18	.	TRBJ1-1	TGTGCCAGCTCACCACCGAGGAGGATGAACACTGAAGCTTTCTTT	CASSPPRRMNTEAFF
TRBD1	TRBV4-1	.	TRBJ2-3	TGCGCCAGCAGCGGGCGACAGGGGTCGAGCACAGATACGCAGTATTTT	CASSGRQGSSTDTQYF
.	TRBV5-1	few	TRBJ2-1	TGCGCCAGCAGCTTCTTCCCCTTAAAGGGGGACCCCATCAATGAGCAGTTCTTC	CASSFFPLKGDPINEQFF
.	TRBV12-3/TRBV12-4	many	TRBJ1-4	TGTGCCAGCAGTATCAGGGTATCTAATGAAAAACTGTTTTTT	CASSIRVSNEKLFF
TRBD1	TRBV4-3	.	TRBJ2-1	TGCGCCAGCAGCCAAGATGTGAGGGGACAGGCCTACAATGAGCAGTTCTTC	CASSQDVRGQAYNEQFF
.	TRBV4-2	many	TRBJ2-7	TGTGCCAGCAGCCAAGGAGACAGCTACGAGCAGTACTTC	CASSQGDSYEQYF
.	TRBV12-3/TRBV12-4	few	TRBJ1-2	TGTGCCAGCAGCGGCAGTATTAACTATGGCTACACCTTC	CASSGSINYGYTF
.	TRBV3-1	.	TRBJ1-1	TGTGCCAGCAGCCCTATTAGTACCAATGAAGCTTTCTTT	CASSPISTNEAFF
.	TRBV3-1	few	TRBJ2-1	TGTGCCAGCAGACTGTACAATGAGCAGTTCTTC	CASRLYNEQFF
TRBD2	TRBV6-1	.	TRBJ2-3	TGTGCGACGGGGGGGACCACAGATACGCAGTATTTT	CATGGTTDTQYF
.	TRBV20-1	.	TRBJ1-1	TGCAGTGCTAAGGTCGGGGGGCCAGGCACTGAAGCTTTCTTT	CSAKVGGPGTEAFF
.	TRBV5-1	.	TRBJ2-1	TGCGCCAGCAGCGACGGACTTTACAATGAGCAGTTCTTC	CASSDGLYNEQFF
.	TRBV29-1	.	TRBJ1-3	TGCAGCGTTGAAGAGTACGCTGGAAACACCATATATTTT	CSVEEYAGNTIYF
.	TRBV2	few	TRBJ1-2	TGTGCCAGCAGTGAAGACGACAGCGCTTATGGCTACACCTTC	CASSEDDSAYGYTF
TRBD2	TRBV11-2	few	TRBJ2-3	TGTGCCAGCAGCTCCCTAAGTCGACTAGCGGGGGGACCAGGGGATACGCAGTATTTT	CASSSLSRLAGGPGDTQYF
.	TRBV24-1	few	TRBJ2-1	TGTGCCACCAGTGATTTCAGTTTAGGATCATACGATGAGCAGTTCTTC	CATSDFSLGSYDEQFF
.	TRBV7-9	.	TRBJ1-2	TGTGCCAGCAGCTTAGGAAGTCAGAAGAACTATGGCTACACCTTC	CASSLGSQKNYGYTF
.	TRBV4-3	.	TRBJ2-3	TGCGCCAGCAGCCCCCAGGTGGGGTCAGATACGCAGTATTTT	CASSPQVGSDTQYF
.	TRBV20-1	.	TRBJ1-1	TGCAGTGCTAGAACTAGGGATGGACGGGCCAGTGACACTGAAGCTTTCTTT	CSARTRDGRASDTEAFF
.	TRBV9	many	TRBJ2-7	TGTGCCAGCAGCGTAGCACAGGGCTACGAGCAGTACTTC	CASSVAQGYEQYF
TRBD1	TRBV20-1	.	TRBJ2-7	TGCAGTGCTCCCCGGCAGGGGGTTTTCGAGCAGTACTTC	CSAPRQGVFEQYF
TRBD1	TRBV9	few	TRBJ2-3	TGTGCCAGCAGTCTTAGTCCGACAGGGGCTAGCACAGATACGCAGTATTTT	CASSLSPTGASTDTQYF
.	TRBV6-1	.	TRBJ2-3	TGTGCCAGCAGTGAAGCTTGGTATACGCAGTATTTT	CASSEAWYTQYF
.	TRBV4-3	many	TRBJ1-4	TGCGCCAGCAGCCAAGATACCAGGGGCGTTTTTAATGAAAAACTGTTTTTT	CASSQDTRGVFNEKLFF
TRBD1	TRBV12-3/TRBV12-4	few	TRBJ2-3	TGTGCCAGCAGTTCCGGGGGACAGGGCTTATGGCATTTT	CASSSGGQGLWHF